Below, one T cell receptor beta chain is given with its context. This sample is drawn from a study of shared T cell receptors in the human thymus. Germline lookup yields CDR1 SQVTM and CDR2 ANQGSEA. J gave up 4 bases and V 0 bases, and 16 bases lay outside the gene matches. The CDR3 spans 18 residues. Assay used: immunoSEQ multiplex PCR; TCRdb lists only in-frame clones, some missing. The repertoire holds 500,000 to 750,000 clones, with roughly 90% as singletons. These data are also associated with another study on human thymus T cells. This second study notes: Use of V and J genes seemed skewed within the thymic and blood repertoires.

This chain uses TRBV29-1 with TRBJ1-2; 8 nucleotides agree with TRBD1. Sequencing input: thymocytes. This receptor was obtained from a boy younger than two with a congenital heart defect. In nucleotides, the CDR3 is TGCAGCGTTGAAGATAAAGAAGACAGGGGTAGGAGGGTCTATGGCTACACCTTC. Its protein is CSVEDKEDRGRRVYGYTF.